This entry describes one T cell receptor beta chain. Its recognized antigen is unknown. Base qualities are missing; no much larger clone stands one base away. This record belongs to a study of T cells after yellow fever vaccination (dated by TCRdb to the late 2010s). A note on the overall study: The SMART-Seq v4 Ultra Low Input RNA kit was used to prepare libraries from fractions with low cell numbers. To follow T-cell clones before and after both primary and booster YFV17D yellow fever vaccination, bulk TCR alpha and beta repertoires underwent longitudinal sequencing. The cohort comprised two healthy male donors, one aged 18 to 29 and one aged 30 to 40 years. Blood was collected at multiple timepoints before and after primary and secondary immunization, and bulk PBMC replicates and cell subsets were isolated.

This specimen's treatment or condition label, per the study, means: live attenuated yellow fever vaccine strain. A standard Ficoll-Paque protocol was used to isolate PBMCs from peripheral blood. CD4 and CD8 T-cell fractions were isolated with Dynabeads CD4 and CD8 positive selection kits. TriZol was used to extract RNA from bulk PBMCs, CD4 and CD8 fractions, and dextramer-positive and dextramer-negative fractions. The data were produced on an Illumina NovaSeq 6000. TCR cDNA was synthesized by 5'RACE template switching, through which a universal primer site and unique molecular identifiers were introduced. Priming of cDNA synthesis was performed from both the TCR alpha and TCR beta constant segments. Two PCR steps were used to amplify libraries, with sample barcodes and sequencing adapters being added in the second step. Sequencing of libraries was performed on Illumina HiSeq 2500 (2x100 bp) or NovaSeq (2x150 bp). The paper's data handling went like this. MIGEC handled demultiplexing of reads and collapsing into UMI consensus sequences, while MiXCR performed V(D)J alignment. Vaccine-responding clonotypes were identified with edgeR using replicate PBMC samples, with FDR below 0.01 and a log2 fold change above 5 up to day 15 being required. Each bulk clonotype was labeled CD4 or CD8 based on which sequenced repertoire, CD4 or CD8, contained the clonotype at higher abundance. TCRdb's own reprocessing of the public reads used fastp at Q25 and MiXCR and kept productive beta chains. Rows matching on CDR3 protein sequence are summarized as one entry with the most common DNA and genes. In this record, the V and J calls reflect TCRdb's handling and not the investigators' own analysis. Here the sample has more than 300,000 distinct CDR3 sequences; 9.5% to 12% occur a single time. The ten largest clones represent over 3% of the sample.

Relative to germline, V is 0 bases shorter and J is 0 bases shorter, with 14 bases between their ends. The CDR1 and CDR2 encoded by the germline V gene are SGDLS and YYNGEE. The CDR3 starts with the cysteine, ends with the phenylalanine, and has 17 residues. The read is trimmed to its CDR3 DNA, 51 bases read in frame from base 1. Study-level results and caveats: Because only two donors were included in the study, the extent to which the findings can be generalized is limited. After the booster, most clones that had expanded after primary vaccination were detected again (about 97% of CD4 and around nine tenths of CD8), suggesting broad maintenance of memory. A small fraction of clonotypes showed up in both the CD4 and CD8 compartments, probably as a result of convergent recombination. FACS-sorted repertoires could contain abundant contaminating clonotypes from the bulk population, so computational filtering was required. Compared with the primary T-cell response, the secondary T-cell response was faster but weaker, reaching its peak on day 5 rather than on day 15.

The input for sequencing was CD4+ T cells sorted from PBMCs, taken 45 days after the yellow fever booster vaccination. This TCR was recovered from a man younger than 30 who received the YFV17D yellow fever vaccine. The chain uses TRBV9 and TRBJ2-3; the D segment might be TRBD1 or TRBD2, since each matches 6 bases. The bases read TGTGCCAGCAGCGTAGTTCCGGGGGCAAGGAGCACAGATACGCAGTATTTT. This translates into CASSVVPGARSTDTQYF.